The T cell receptor beta chain under discussion was sequenced for a study of T cells in localized non-small cell lung cancer. General study findings and limits: Sequencing, confined to only one tumor region, leaves heterogeneity possible.

The CDR3 has 17 residues. V was pared by 0 bases and J by 4 bases, with 15 bases between. Germline V lookup: CDR1 KGHSH, CDR2 LQKENI. As concerns this clone: The antigen is undetermined.

Assay: immunoSEQ multiplex PCR; the TCRdb copy retains only in-frame clones and omits some. Found here are fewer than 12,000 clones, more than 75% of them singletons; the top ten hold about 8.6%. This material consisted of peripheral blood, taken before any cancer treatment. The V call is TRBV18, the J call TRBJ2-2, with unresolved D. This TCR derives from a male donor older than 55 with stage III lung adenocarcinoma. The CDR3: CASSPPNPLTVTGELFF. Here the CDR3 DNA reads TGTGCCAGCTCACCACCGAACCCCCTAACAGTCACCGGGGAGCTGTTTTTT.